This entry features one T cell receptor beta chain sequence. Its cognate antigen is unknown. The data were taken from a study of CXCR3-negative and CXCR3-positive naive CD8 T cells. The CDR3 length is 13 residues. The germline CDR1 and CDR2 sequences are DFQATT and SNEGSKA (reference sequence). Subsets of CD8+ T cells were each sorted in triplicate at around 320,000 cells apiece. Naive CD8+ T cells displayed a CD45RO-CCR7+CD27+CD95- phenotype. TRB cDNA was prepared as libraries by UMI-labeled 5' RACE. TCRdb reprocessed the 5' RACE reads; each CDR3 protein has one entry and no DNA is given. There are around 81,000 distinct CDR3 sequences in the sample, with around 1.6% held by the top ten. Study-level findings and limits: Both naive subsets, CXCR3-negative and CXCR3-positive, displayed similar TRBV-TRBJ usage, unlike memory cells. Compared with CXCR3-negative naive cells, CXCR3-positive naive cells showed more hydrophobic TRB CDR3s.

The material sequenced was naive CXCR3- CD8+ T cells from blood. Subset indicated: CD45RO-CCR7+CD27+CD95- naive CD8+ T cells lacking CXCR3 (TNR3-). The receptor's source is a human donor in good health. Some clones in this sample may be carry-over from other donors' samples. The V and J genes are TRBV20-1 and TRBJ1-1. CDR3 amino acids: CSARDIGSTEAFF.